This T cell receptor (beta chain) was observed in a study of T cells after yellow fever vaccination. Overall study findings and caveats: Within FACS-sorted repertoires, abundant clonotypes contaminating from the bulk population could be present. A small proportion of clonotypes was detected in both the CD4 and CD8 compartments. After the booster, roughly 96% of CD4 and about 90% of CD8 primary-response clones were re-detected.

The table lists this clonotype with many counts. This CDR3 region has 15 residues. The V gene's germline CDR1 is LGHNA and CDR2 YSLEER. Trimming removed 4 bases from V and 1 base from J, with 10 bases in between. TCR cDNA was made by 5'RACE template switching, adding a universal primer site and UMIs. One entry per CDR3 protein results from TCRdb running MiXCR on the 5' RACE reads. Among 65,000 to 90,000 distinct CDR3 sequences listed, 13% were seen once. The V gene is TRBV4-3, the J gene TRBJ2-2, with D possibly being TRBD1 (6 bases). The TCR was taken from a young man who received the YFV17D yellow fever vaccine. The sample in question was CD8+ T cells not binding an NS4B(214-222) dextramer, sorted from PBMCs, obtained roughly 20 days after the first yellow fever vaccination. CDR3 sequence: CASSLSGQNTGELFF. The CDR3 DNA reads as TGCGCCAGCAGCCTCTCGGGACAGAACACCGGGGAGCTGTTTTTT.